Given below is one T cell receptor beta chain in context. This clone is deemed large (0.1 to 1%). Its antigen remains undetermined. The sample holds no much larger clone one base away, and base qualities are not on file. From cysteine to phenylalanine, the CDR3 is 16 amino acids long. Of all the DNA, just the CDR3 is kept, 48 bases in frame from base 1. V ends up 0 bases short and J 2 bases short, with an unmatched junction base count of 4. Based on the germline V gene, the CDR1 and CDR2 sequences are MNHGY and SAAAGT. TCR beta CDR3 regions were sequenced from DNA using the immunoSEQ Assay. In the original analysis: T cell density was computed as TCR beta template counts normalized to usable DNA estimated by amplifying housekeeping genes. Richness was estimated using the preseqR package, with extrapolation to 400,000 templates for PBMC samples and to 120,000 templates for tissue samples. Clonality was taken to be one minus Pielou's evenness. Tissue-enriched TCRs were identified through differential abundance testing performed on productive amino-acid clonotypes, with a minimum total count of 5 and an alpha of 0.1. The Jaccard Index and the Morisita Overlap Index were used to quantify repertoire overlap between compartments. TCR beta CDR3s were clustered by GLIPH together with public tetramer-defined viral CDR3s, and at least three viral sequences plus V-gene enrichment were required for viral motifs. TCRdb holds this immuneACCESS table with in-frame rearrangements only. Some clones are missing; in checked studies, unresolved V genes explain under half, and the rest has no known cause. That table supplies the V and J calls and clone size; D and trimming were determined from the DNA. Within this sample are 2,900 or so clones, with 25% to 30% of them counted one time only. About 18% of the sample comes from the top ten.

This entry comes from a study of T cells in localized non-small cell lung cancer (dated by TCRdb to the early 2020s). Study-level background: The study analyzed T cell repertoires of over 200 early-stage NSCLC patients, comparing tumors and uninvolved tumor-adjacent lungs. A mean age of roughly 66 years was recorded for the NSCLC patients, of whom approximately 130 were male and 85 to 110 were female. The cohort was made up of 236 treatment-naive NSCLC patients whose localized lung tumors had been resected. What the work shows at the level of the full study, not this receptor alone: Uninvolved tumor-adjacent lung showed the highest T cell clonality, higher than tumor, which suggests more focused antigenic responses in the uninvolved tumor-adjacent lung. Because the study design was exploratory, TCR variables were selected using unadjusted p-values without false-discovery rate correction. Higher blood T cell density associated with longer overall survival, while higher adjacent-lung clonality associated with shorter survival. Of the top 100 tumor clones, a median of 57 were detected in paired uninvolved adjacent lung; roughly 29 were also among that lung's top 100. Multi-region tumor sequencing was not performed, so intratumor heterogeneity could not be excluded.

Uninvolved adjacent lung was taken at least 2 cm from the tumor margin and confirmed free of atypia by two independent pathologists. At diagnosis, peripheral blood, uninvolved tumor-adjacent lung and tumor were collected and stored as a combination of fresh-frozen and FFPE material. The sequence is built from TRBV6-8 and TRBJ2-1; TRBD1 matches 7 bases in the middle. The material was normal lung tissue next to the tumor, obtained before any cancer treatment. This TCR was recovered from a woman aged 35 to 70 with stage II squamous cell lung carcinoma. The CDR3 sequence is CASSYSSRGTYNEQFF. The nucleotide sequence is TGTGCCAGCAGTTACTCGAGCAGGGGGACCTACAATGAGCAGTTCTTC.